The clone carrying this T cell receptor (beta chain) showed up many times. Nobody among the patients had been given any treatment before thyroid surgery. V gave up 5 bases and J gave up 6 bases; unmatched junction bases: 3. Germline V gene sequence: CDR1 MRHNA, CDR2 SNTAGT. This CDR3 has 13 amino acids. The data are from a study of metastatic and nonmetastatic thyroid tumors. Using MiXCR, TCRdb reanalyzed the PCR reads. The data show over 65,000 clones, approximately 12% seen once. The TCR comes from a female donor with papillary thyroid cancer or a benign thyroid nodule (not recorded which). Some clones in this sample may be carry-over from other donors' samples. Specimen: tumor tissue. V is TRBV6-4 and J is TRBJ2-2; TRBD1 agrees at 7 bases. The CDR3 here is CASSRDSPGELFF. The CDR3 nucleotides are TGTGCCAGCAGTCGGGACAGCCCCGGGGAGCTGTTTTTT.